The T cell receptor beta chain described here comes from a study of CD8 T cells in Susac syndrome. Study-wide findings and caveats: No clonal expansion appeared among CD4+ T cells in Susac patients.

A word on this clonotype: Its antigen is as yet unknown.

The V end was cut by 3 bases, the J end by 0 bases, with 8 bases between. The CDR3 extends over 14 amino acids. cDNA came from roughly 0.53 to 1 ug RNA primed by random hexamers. With immunoSEQ multiplex PCR, TCR beta CDR3 was amplified across 54 Vbeta and 13 Jbeta. TCRdb re-derived calls from the immunoSEQ multiplex PCR reads in MiXCR, one entry per CDR3 protein. The sample includes tens of thousands of distinct CDR3 sequences, 93% of them seen just once. This chain links TRBV12-3 or TRBV12-4 with TRBJ1-2, with no clear D. Sequencing was performed on CD4+ T cells from PBMCs. The clonotype originates from a human donor with Susac syndrome. The CDR3 spells CASSFSPANYGYTF. The CDR3 DNA reads as TGTGCCAGCAGTTTCAGCCCAGCTAACTATGGCTACACCTTC.